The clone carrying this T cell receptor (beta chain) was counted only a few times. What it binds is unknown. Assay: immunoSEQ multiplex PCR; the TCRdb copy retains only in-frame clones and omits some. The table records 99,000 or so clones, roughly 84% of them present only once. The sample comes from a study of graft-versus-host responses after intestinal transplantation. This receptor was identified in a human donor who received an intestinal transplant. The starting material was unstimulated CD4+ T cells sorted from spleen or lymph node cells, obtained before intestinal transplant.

The CDR3 protein is CASSLITGLAGFTDTQYF. The CDR3 DNA reads TGTGCCAGCAGCTTGATCACGGGACTAGCGGGTTTCACAGATACGCAGTATTTT. The chain has TRBV5-6 and TRBJ2-3; 12 bases match TRBD2. The germline V gene encodes CDR1 SGHDT and CDR2 YYEEEE. J lost 2 bases, V lost 1 base, and 8 bases had no gene match. CDR3 length equals 18 residues.